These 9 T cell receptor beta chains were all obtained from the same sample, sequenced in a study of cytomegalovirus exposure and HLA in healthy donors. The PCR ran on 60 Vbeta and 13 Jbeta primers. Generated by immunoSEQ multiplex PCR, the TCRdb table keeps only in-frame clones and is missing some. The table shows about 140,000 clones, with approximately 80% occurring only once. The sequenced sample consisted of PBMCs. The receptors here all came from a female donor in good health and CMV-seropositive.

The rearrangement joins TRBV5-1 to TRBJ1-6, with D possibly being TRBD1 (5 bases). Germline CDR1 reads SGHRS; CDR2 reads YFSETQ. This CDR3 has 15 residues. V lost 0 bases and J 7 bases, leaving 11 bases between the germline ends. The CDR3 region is CASSLGRDYNSPLHF. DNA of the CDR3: TGCGCCAGCAGCTTGGGGAGGGACTACAATTCACCCCTCCACTTT.

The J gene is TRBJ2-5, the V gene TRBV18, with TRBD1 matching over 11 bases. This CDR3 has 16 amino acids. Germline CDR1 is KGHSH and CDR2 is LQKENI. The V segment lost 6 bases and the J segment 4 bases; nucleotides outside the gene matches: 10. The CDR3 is CASSLARTGGAETQYF. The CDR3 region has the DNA TGTGCCAGCTCCCTGGCTAGGACAGGGGGCGCAGAGACCCAGTACTTC.

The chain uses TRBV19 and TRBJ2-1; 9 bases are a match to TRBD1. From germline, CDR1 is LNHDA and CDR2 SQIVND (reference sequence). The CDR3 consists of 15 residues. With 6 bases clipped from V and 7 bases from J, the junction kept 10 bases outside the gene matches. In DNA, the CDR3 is TGTGCCAGTAGGAATCCCGGGACAGGGACAAATGAGCAGTTCTTC. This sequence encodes CASRNPGTGTNEQFF.

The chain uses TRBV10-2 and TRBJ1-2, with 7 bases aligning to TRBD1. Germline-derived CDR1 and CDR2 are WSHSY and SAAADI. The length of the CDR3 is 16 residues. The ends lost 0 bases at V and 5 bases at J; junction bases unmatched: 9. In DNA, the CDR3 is TGCGCCAGCAGTGAGTCGGGACAGTCGGGCGGGTATGGCTACACCTTC. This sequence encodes CASSESGQSGGYGYTF.

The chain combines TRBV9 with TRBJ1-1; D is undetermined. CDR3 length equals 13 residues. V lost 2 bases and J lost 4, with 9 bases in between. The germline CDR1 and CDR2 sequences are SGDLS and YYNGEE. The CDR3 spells CASSVGGSTEAFF. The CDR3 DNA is TGTGCCAGCAGCGTGGGAGGGAGCACTGAAGCTTTCTTT.

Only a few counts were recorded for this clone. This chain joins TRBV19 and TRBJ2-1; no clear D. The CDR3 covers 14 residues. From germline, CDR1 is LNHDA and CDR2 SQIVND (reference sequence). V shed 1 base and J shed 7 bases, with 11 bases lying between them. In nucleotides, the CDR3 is TGTGCCAGTAGTATAGGTCACTCATCGAATGAGCAGTTCTTC. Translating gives CASSIGHSSNEQFF.

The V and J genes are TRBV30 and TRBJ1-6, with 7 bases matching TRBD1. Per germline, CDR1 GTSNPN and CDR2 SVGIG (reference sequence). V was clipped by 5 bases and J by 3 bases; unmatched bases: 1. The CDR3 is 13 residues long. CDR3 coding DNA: TGTGCCTGGGGGGACAGCTATAATTCACCCCTCCACTTT. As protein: CAWGDSYNSPLHF.

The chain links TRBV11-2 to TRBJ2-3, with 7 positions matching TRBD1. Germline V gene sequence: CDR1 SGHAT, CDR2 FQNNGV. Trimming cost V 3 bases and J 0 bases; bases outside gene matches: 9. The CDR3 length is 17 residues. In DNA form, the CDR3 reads TGTGCCAGCAGCTTCGGGACAGACGCCTCGAGCACAGATACGCAGTATTTT. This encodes CASSFGTDASSTDTQYF.

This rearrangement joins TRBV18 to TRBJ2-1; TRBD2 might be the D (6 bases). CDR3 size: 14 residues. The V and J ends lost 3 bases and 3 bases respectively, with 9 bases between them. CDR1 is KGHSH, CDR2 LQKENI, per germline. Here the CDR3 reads CASSPGGVYNEQFF. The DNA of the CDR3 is TGTGCCAGCTCACCCGGAGGGGTCTACAATGAGCAGTTCTTC.